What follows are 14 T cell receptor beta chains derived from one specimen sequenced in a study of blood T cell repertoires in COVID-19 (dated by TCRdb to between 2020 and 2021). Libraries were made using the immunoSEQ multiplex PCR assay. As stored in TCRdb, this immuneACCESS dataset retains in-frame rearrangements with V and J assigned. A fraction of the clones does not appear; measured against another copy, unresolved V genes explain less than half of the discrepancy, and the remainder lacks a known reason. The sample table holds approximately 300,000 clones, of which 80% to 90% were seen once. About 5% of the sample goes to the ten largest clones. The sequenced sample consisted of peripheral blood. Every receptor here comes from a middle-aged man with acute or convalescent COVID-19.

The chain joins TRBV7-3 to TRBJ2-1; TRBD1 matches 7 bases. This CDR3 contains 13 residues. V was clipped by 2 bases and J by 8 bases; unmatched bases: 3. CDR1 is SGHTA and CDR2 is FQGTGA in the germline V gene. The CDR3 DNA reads TGTGCCAGCAGCTTAGACAGGGAAGATGAGCAGTTCTTC. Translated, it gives CASSLDREDEQFF.

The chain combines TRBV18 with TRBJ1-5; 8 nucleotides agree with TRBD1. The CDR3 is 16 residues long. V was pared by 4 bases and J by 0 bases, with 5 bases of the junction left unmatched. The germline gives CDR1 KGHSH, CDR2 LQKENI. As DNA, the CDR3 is TGTGCCAGCTCACTCCGGACAGGGCCTAGCAATCAGCCCCAGCATTTT. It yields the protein CASSLRTGPSNQPQHF.

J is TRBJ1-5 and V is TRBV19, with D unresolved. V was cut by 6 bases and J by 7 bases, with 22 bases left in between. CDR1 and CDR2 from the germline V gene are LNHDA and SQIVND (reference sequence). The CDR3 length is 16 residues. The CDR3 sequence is CASSPKGGINGQPQHF. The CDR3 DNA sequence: TGTGCCAGTAGCCCAAAGGGCGGGATAAACGGGCAGCCCCAGCATTTT.

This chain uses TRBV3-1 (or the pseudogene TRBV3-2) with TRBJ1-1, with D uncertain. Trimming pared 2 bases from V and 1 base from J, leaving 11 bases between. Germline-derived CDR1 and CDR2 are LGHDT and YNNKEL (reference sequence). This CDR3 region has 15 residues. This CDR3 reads CASSQRRTGNTEAFF. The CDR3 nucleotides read TGTGCCAGCAGCCAACGGAGGACGGGGAACACTGAAGCTTTCTTT.

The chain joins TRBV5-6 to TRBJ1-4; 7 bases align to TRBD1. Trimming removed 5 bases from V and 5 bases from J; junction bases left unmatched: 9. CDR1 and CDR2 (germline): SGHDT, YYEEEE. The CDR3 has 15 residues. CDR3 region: CASSRKGTVNEKLFF. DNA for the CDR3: TGTGCCAGCAGTCGGAAGGGGACAGTAAATGAAAAACTGTTTTTT. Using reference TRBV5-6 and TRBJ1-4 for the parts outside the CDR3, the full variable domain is DAGVTQSPTHLIKTRGQQVTLRCSPKSGHDTVSWYQQALGQGPQFIFQYYEEEERQRGNFPDRFSGHQFPNYSSELNVNALLLGDSALYLCASSRKGTVNEKLFFGSGTQLSVL.

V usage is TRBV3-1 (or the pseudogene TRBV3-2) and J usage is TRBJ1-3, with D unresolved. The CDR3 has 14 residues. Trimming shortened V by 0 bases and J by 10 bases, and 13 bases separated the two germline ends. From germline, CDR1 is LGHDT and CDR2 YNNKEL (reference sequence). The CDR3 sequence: CASSQEGRLRTIYF. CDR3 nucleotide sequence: TGTGCCAGCAGCCAAGAGGGCAGGCTAAGGACCATATATTTT.

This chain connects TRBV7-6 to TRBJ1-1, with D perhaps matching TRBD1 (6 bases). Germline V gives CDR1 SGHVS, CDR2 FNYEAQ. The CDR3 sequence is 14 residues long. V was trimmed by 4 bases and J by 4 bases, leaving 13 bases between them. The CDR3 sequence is CASSSTGVGTEAFF. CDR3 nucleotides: TGTGCCAGCAGCTCGACAGGAGTTGGCACTGAAGCTTTCTTT.

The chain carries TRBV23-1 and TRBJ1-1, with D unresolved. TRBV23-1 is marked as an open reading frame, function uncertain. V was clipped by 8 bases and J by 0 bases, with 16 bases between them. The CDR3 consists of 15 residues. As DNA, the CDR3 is TGCGCCAGCGCGGGAGGGCTTGGATTGAACACTGAAGCTTTCTTT. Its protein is CASAGGLGLNTEAFF.

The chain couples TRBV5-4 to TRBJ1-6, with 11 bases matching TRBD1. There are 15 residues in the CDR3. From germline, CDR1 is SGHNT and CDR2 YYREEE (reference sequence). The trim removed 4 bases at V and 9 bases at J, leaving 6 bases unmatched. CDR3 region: CASSPGQGDFSPLHF. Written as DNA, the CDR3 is TGTGCCAGCAGCCCGGGACAGGGGGATTTTTCACCCCTCCACTTT. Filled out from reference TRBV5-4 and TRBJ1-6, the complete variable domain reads ETGVTQSPTHLIKTRGQQVTLRCSSQSGHNTVSWYQQALGQGPQFIFQYYREEENGRGNFPPRFSGLQFPNYSSELNVNALELDDSALYLCASSPGQGDFSPLHFGNGTRLTVT.

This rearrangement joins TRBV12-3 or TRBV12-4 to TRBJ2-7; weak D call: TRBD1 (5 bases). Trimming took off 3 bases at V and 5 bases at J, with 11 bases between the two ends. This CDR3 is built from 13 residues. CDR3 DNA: TGTGCCAGCAGTTTGGGGCAGCTCCACGAGCAGTACTTC. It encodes CASSLGQLHEQYF.

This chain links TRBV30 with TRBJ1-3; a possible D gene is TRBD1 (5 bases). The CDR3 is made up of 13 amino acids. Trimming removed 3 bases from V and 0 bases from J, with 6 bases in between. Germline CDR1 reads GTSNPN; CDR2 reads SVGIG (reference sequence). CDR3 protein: CAWRGGSGNTIYF. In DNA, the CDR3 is TGTGCCTGGAGGGGGGGCTCTGGAAACACCATATATTTT.

The CDR3 DNA is TGTGCCAGCAGCTATGGGCAGGGGCGCGATGGCTACACCTTC. This encodes CASSYGQGRDGYTF. The rearrangement joins TRBV14 to TRBJ1-2; the D gene is possibly TRBD1 (6 bases). V lost 5 bases and J lost 6, with 16 bases in between. Germline V gives CDR1 SGHDN, CDR2 FVKESK. The CDR3 contains 14 residues. The full variable domain, in which reference TRBV14 and TRBJ1-2 provide the parts outside the CDR3, is EAGVTQFPSHSVIEKGQTVTLRCDPISGHDNLYWYRRVMGKEIKFLLHFVKESKQDESGMPNNRFLAERTGGTYSTLKVQPAELEDSGVYFCASSYGQGRDGYTFGSGTRLTVV.

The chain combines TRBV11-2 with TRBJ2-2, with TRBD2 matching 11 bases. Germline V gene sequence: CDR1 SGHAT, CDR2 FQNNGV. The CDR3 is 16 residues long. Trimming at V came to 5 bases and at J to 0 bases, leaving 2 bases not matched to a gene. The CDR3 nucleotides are TGTGCCAGCAGCGTTAGCGGGGGGGCGAACACCGGGGAGCTGTTTTTT. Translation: CASSVSGGANTGELFF.

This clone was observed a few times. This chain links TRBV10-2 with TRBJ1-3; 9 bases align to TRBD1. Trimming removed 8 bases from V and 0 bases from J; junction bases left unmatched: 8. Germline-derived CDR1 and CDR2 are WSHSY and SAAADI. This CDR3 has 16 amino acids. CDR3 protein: CASPGTGISSGNTIYF. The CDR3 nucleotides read TGCGCCAGCCCTGGGACAGGGATAAGCTCTGGAAACACCATATATTTT.